This T cell receptor (beta chain) appears in the sequencing data of a study of T-cell reconstitution after alpha-beta-depleted transplantation in children. Broader study findings: After transplant, high TCRbeta diversity at day 60 in some patients arose from surviving recipient T cells and thymic progenitors. From newly produced T cells came most of the T-cell counts and diversity one year after transplant. Several hundred expanded graft clones reportedly supplied alpha-beta T cells about two months after transplant.

There are many counts of this clonotype. The target antigen is unknown. The germline V and J ends were trimmed by 1 base and 16 bases, with 14 bases remaining between them. CDR1 SGHAT and CDR2 FQNNGV come from the germline V gene. The CDR3 length is 12 residues. For TCRbeta, the library was prepared with unique molecular identifiers. One entry per CDR3 protein results from TCRdb running MiXCR on the PCR reads. Of over 100,000 distinct CDR3 sequences listed, under 7% were seen once; the top ten hold about 6%. This sample comprised PBMCs, mostly from graft donor cells, obtained 60 days after TCRalphabeta/CD19-depleted stem cell transplant. The rearrangement uses TRBV11-2 and TRBJ2-1; TRBD2 is a possible D gene (6 bases). This receptor was obtained from a female patient aged 2-9 years who had a stem cell transplant for Fanconi anemia, so the T cells may come from the graft donor. This CDR3 reads CASSLVGGLFFF. CDR3 sequence (DNA): TGTGCCAGCAGCTTAGTCGGGGGATTGTTTTTCTTC.